What follows is one T cell receptor beta chain and its context. This sample is part of a study of PD-L1 blockade in urothelial cancer. This CDR3 region has 13 residues. Germline assignment: CDR1 SGHRS and CDR2 YFSETQ. The ends were cut back, 0 bases at V and 7 bases at J, with 7 bases in the middle. Only in-frame clones appear in the TCRdb table, and some are missing; sequencing was by immunoSEQ multiplex PCR. Of approximately 110,000 clones listed, around 82% are singletons. This rearrangement joins TRBV5-1 to TRBJ1-4, with D possibly being TRBD1 (6 bases). This sample comprised PBMCs, obtained around atezolizumab (anti-PD-L1) treatment. The TCR sequence derives from a man in his fifties with urothelial cancer. The CDR3 reads CASSLGTVEKLFF. The CDR3, as DNA: TGCGCCAGCAGCTTGGGGACAGTTGAAAAACTGTTTTTT.